This TCR beta chain was captured by sequencing in a study of OX40 agonist ivuxolimab in advanced cancers. The sample holds one count of this clone. The protocol was immunoSEQ multiplex PCR, while the TCRdb copy is restricted to in-frame clones and leaves out a portion. There are 48,000 or so clones in the sample; 75% to 85% occur only once, and 1.2% lies in the top ten. This CDR3 is 12 amino acids long. CDR1 is LNHDA, CDR2 SQIVND, per germline (reference sequence). With 8 bases removed from V and 5 bases from J, the gap between germline ends came to 12 bases. The specimen was CD4+ or CD8+ T cells sorted from blood, collected in a trial of the OX40 agonist ivuxolimab. The receptor's source is an adult with an advanced solid tumor such as melanoma, head and neck, liver or kidney cancer. The chain uses TRBV19 and TRBJ1-1; unclear D gene. CDR3 nucleotide sequence: TGTGCCAGTGGATGGGGAAGGACTGAAGCTTTCTTT. Residues: CASGWGRTEAFF.